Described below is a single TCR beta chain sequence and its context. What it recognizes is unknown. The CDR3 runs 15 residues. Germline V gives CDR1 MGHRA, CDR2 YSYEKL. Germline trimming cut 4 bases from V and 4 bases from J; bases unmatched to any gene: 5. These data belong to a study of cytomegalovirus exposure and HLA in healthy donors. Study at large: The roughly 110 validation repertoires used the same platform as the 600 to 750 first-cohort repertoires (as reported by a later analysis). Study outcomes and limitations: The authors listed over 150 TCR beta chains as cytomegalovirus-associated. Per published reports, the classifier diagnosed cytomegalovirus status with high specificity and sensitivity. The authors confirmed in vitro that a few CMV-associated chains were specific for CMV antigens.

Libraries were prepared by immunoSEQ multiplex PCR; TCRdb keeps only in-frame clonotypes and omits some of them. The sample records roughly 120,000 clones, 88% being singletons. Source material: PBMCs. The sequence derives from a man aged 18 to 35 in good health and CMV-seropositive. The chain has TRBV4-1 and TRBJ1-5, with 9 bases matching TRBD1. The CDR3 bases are TGCGCCAGCAGCCTACAGGGGGCTTGGAATCAGCCCCAGCATTTT. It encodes CASSLQGAWNQPQHF.